This T cell receptor beta chain is drawn from a study of breast tumors, draining lymph nodes, adjacent tissues. Study-wide results and caveats: Compared with basal-like, luminal-like tumors shared significantly more repertoire with nontumor tissue. Data only fit, rather than demonstrated, lymph node origin of most tumor T cells. Tumors had less TCR diversity than lymph nodes, more than nontumor tissue.

In its sample, this clonotype was seen many times. Its specificity is unknown. Samples came from axillary lymph nodes draining the breast cancer. TCRdb called the multiplex PCR reads again in MiXCR, with one record for every CDR3 protein. The sample records under 150,000 distinct CDR3 sequences, approximately 22% being singletons. Germline V gene sequence: CDR1 MNHEY, CDR2 SMNVEV (reference sequence). This CDR3 has 13 residues. The V end was cut by 6 bases, the J end by 5 bases, with 11 bases between. The TCR sequence derives from a female donor with breast cancer. Some clones in this sample may be carry-over from other donors' samples. Material for sequencing was axillary lymph node tissue. The chain couples TRBV27 to TRBJ2-1; D uncertain. DNA of the CDR3: TGTGCCAGCAGCCCCTTCCGTCACAATGAGCAGTTCTTC. It codes for CASSPFRHNEQFF.